The present entry profiles one T cell receptor (beta chain) with its context. The antigen remains unidentified. The sample belongs to a study of post-analysis software for immune sequencing data. On the study more broadly: Patients had relapsing-remitting, secondary progressive or progressive-relapsing multiple sclerosis; some lacked subtype.

Unique-molecular-identifier-tagged TCR beta cDNA libraries were used. TCRdb reprocessed the PCR reads via MiXCR and lists one record per CDR3 protein. The sample records 150,000 to 200,000 distinct CDR3 sequences, under 40% being singletons. Study outcomes and limitations: A handful of TRBV segments were significantly more frequent in patients than in controls. TRBV5-6, TRBV5-1 and TRBV20-1 were among these segments. Strong co-clustering by F measure linked samples that shared a preparation batch. Multiple sclerosis patients had significantly lower normalized Chao1 diversity than controls.

Between the trimmed V and J ends, which lost 3 bases and 6 bases, there was a span of 8 bases. Germline loops: CDR1 SGHTA, CDR2 FQGNSA. The CDR3 has 13 residues. The chain combines TRBV7-2 with TRBJ1-4; TRBD1 is a possible D gene (6 bases). The sequencing used blood, collected after autologous hematopoietic stem cell transplantation. The TCR comes from a girl aged 5 to 17 with multiple sclerosis. CDR3 DNA: TGTGCCAGCAGCTTGGGGGGCTATGAAAAACTGTTTTTT. As protein: CASSLGGYEKLFF.